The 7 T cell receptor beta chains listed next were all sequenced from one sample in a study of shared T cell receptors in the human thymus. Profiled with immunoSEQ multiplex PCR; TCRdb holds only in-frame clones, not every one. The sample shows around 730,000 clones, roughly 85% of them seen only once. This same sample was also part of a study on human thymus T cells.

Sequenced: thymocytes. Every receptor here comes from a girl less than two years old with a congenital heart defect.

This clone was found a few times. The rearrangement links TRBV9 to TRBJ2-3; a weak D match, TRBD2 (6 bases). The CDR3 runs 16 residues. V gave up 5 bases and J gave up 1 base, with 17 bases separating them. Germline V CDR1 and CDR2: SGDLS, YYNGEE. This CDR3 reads CASRPIWDCCTDTQYF. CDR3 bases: TGTGCCAGCAGACCCATTTGGGACTGTTGCACAGATACGCAGTATTTT. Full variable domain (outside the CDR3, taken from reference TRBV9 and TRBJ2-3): DSGVTQTPKHLITATGQRVTLRCSPRSGDLSVYWYQQSLDQGLQFLIQYYNGEERAKGNILERFSAQQFPDLHSELNLSSLELGDSALYFCASRPIWDCCTDTQYFGPGTRLTVL.

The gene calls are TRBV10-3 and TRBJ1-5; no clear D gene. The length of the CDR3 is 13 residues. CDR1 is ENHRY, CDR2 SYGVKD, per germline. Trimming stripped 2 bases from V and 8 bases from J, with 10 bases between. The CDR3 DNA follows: TGTGCCATCAGTGAGCCCCCAATCAAGCCCCAGCATTTT. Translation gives CAISEPPIKPQHF.

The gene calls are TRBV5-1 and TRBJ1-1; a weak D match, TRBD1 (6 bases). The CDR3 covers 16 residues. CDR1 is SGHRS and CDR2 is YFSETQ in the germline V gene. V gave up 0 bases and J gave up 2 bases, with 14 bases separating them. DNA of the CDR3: TGCGCCAGCAGCTTGGAGCAGGGGCGGATCAACACTGAAGCTTTCTTT. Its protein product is CASSLEQGRINTEAFF.

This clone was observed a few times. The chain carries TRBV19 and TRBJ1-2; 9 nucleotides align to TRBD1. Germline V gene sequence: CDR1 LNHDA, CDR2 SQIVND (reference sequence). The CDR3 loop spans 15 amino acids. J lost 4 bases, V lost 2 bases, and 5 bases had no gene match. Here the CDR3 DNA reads TGTGCCAGTAGTATAAAAGGACAGGGGATCTATGGCTACACCTTC. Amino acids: CASSIKGQGIYGYTF.

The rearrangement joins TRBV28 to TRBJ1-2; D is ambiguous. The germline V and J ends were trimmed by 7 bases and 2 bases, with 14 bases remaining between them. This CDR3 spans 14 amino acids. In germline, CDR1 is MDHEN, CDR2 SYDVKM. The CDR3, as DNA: TGTGCCAGCAATCCTCTAAGTGCCAACTATGGCTACACCTTC. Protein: CASNPLSANYGYTF.

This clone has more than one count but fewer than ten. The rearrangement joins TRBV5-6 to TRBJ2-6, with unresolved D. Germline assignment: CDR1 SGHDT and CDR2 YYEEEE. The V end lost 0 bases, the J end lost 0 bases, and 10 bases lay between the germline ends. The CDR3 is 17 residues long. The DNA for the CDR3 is TGTGCCAGCAGCTTGGGTACAGATAGCTCTGGGGCCAACGTCCTGACTTTC. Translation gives CASSLGTDSSGANVLTF.

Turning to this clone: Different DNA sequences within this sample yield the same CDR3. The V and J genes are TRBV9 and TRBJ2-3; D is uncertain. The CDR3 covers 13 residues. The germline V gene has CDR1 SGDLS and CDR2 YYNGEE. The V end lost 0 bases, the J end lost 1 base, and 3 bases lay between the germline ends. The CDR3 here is CASSVAGTDTQYF. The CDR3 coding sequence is TGTGCCAGCAGCGTAGCCGGCACAGATACGCAGTATTTT.